The rows below give T cell receptor beta chains drawn from one sample of a study of T-cell reconstitution after alpha-beta-depleted transplantation in children. TCRdb used MiXCR to reprocess the PCR reads, holding one entry per CDR3 protein. This repertoire shows around 580,000 distinct CDR3 sequences, under 30% found once; its top ten account for approximately 14%. Sample: PBMCs, mostly from graft donor cells, taken 360 days after TCRalphabeta/CD19-depleted stem cell transplant. Every receptor here comes from a boy in the first two years of life who had a stem cell transplant for acute myeloid leukemia, so the T cells may come from the graft donor. CDR3s include the opening cysteine and the closing phenylalanine or tryptophan. The D gene is left open where the match is weak. The size field is filled for only some rows; it gives once, few, many or a size class.

j_call: TRBJ2-1; d_call: TRBD2; v_call: TRBV2; cdr3_length: 16; clone_size: -; cdr3_aa: CASSDLAGGQIYEQFF; cdr3_nt: TGTGCCAGCAGTGATCTAGCGGGGGGGCAAATCTATGAGCAGTTCTTC
j_call: TRBJ1-1; d_call: -; v_call: TRBV7-6; cdr3_length: 15; clone_size: -; cdr3_aa: CASSLGNLGDTEAFF; cdr3_nt: TGTGCCAGCAGCTTAGGTAATTTGGGGGACACTGAAGCTTTCTTT
j_call: TRBJ2-3; d_call: TRBD1; v_call: TRBV7-8; cdr3_length: 14; clone_size: once; cdr3_aa: CASSQQGNTDTQYF; cdr3_nt: TGTGCCAGCAGCCAACAGGGGAACACAGATACGCAGTATTTT
j_call: TRBJ2-2; d_call: TRBD1; v_call: TRBV5-6; cdr3_length: 16; clone_size: -; cdr3_aa: CASSLVAGQGTGELFF; cdr3_nt: TGTGCCAGCAGCTTGGTTGCCGGACAGGGCACCGGGGAGCTGTTTTTT
j_call: TRBJ2-3; d_call: -; v_call: TRBV20-1; cdr3_length: 18; clone_size: few; cdr3_aa: CSAREIPRGLRSTDTQYF; cdr3_nt: TGCAGTGCTAGAGAGATACCCCGGGGGCTGCGGAGCACAGATACGCAGTATTTT
j_call: TRBJ2-1; d_call: -; v_call: TRBV20-1; cdr3_length: 13; clone_size: many; cdr3_aa: CSATTDSYNEQFF; cdr3_nt: TGCAGTGCCACGACGGATTCCTACAATGAGCAGTTCTTC
j_call: TRBJ2-5; d_call: -; v_call: TRBV20-1; cdr3_length: 14; clone_size: few; cdr3_aa: CSATQGPSQETQYF; cdr3_nt: TGCAGTGCTACGCAGGGACCGAGCCAAGAGACCCAGTACTTC
j_call: TRBJ2-1; d_call: TRBD1; v_call: TRBV6-1; cdr3_length: 13; clone_size: -; cdr3_aa: CASQDRVGGEQFF; cdr3_nt: TGTGCCAGTCAGGACAGGGTGGGCGGTGAGCAGTTCTTC
j_call: TRBJ2-5; d_call: TRBD2; v_call: TRBV4-3; cdr3_length: 15; clone_size: few; cdr3_aa: CASSQRLAEQETQYF; cdr3_nt: TGCGCCAGCAGCCAGCGACTAGCGGAACAAGAGACCCAGTACTTC
j_call: TRBJ2-5; d_call: -; v_call: TRBV6-1; cdr3_length: 14; clone_size: many; cdr3_aa: CASSSEEGMETQYF; cdr3_nt: TGTGCCAGCAGCTCGGAGGAGGGGATGGAGACCCAGTACTTC
j_call: TRBJ1-5; d_call: -; v_call: TRBV12-3/TRBV12-4; cdr3_length: 14; clone_size: -; cdr3_aa: CASGFRGGNQPQHF; cdr3_nt: TGTGCCAGCGGATTTAGGGGTGGCAATCAGCCCCAGCATTTT
j_call: TRBJ2-2; d_call: -; v_call: TRBV29-1; cdr3_length: 11; clone_size: many; cdr3_aa: CSVLDTGELFF; cdr3_nt: TGCAGCGTACTGGACACCGGGGAGCTGTTTTTT
j_call: TRBJ2-7; d_call: -; v_call: TRBV13; cdr3_length: 12; clone_size: -; cdr3_aa: CASSSSQNEQYF; cdr3_nt: TGTGCCAGCAGCTCTTCCCAGAACGAGCAGTACTTC
j_call: TRBJ1-1; d_call: -; v_call: TRBV2; cdr3_length: 14; clone_size: -; cdr3_aa: CASSEKQVNTEAFF; cdr3_nt: TGTGCCAGCAGTGAGAAACAGGTGAACACTGAAGCTTTCTTT
j_call: TRBJ1-2; d_call: -; v_call: TRBV5-6; cdr3_length: 15; clone_size: many; cdr3_aa: CASSWGQETNYGYTF; cdr3_nt: TGTGCCAGCAGCTGGGGACAAGAAACTAACTATGGCTACACCTTC
j_call: TRBJ2-7; d_call: TRBD2; v_call: TRBV11-2; cdr3_length: 18; clone_size: many; cdr3_aa: CASSLDHGWTSGTYEQYF; cdr3_nt: TGTGCCAGCAGCTTGGACCACGGATGGACTAGCGGTACCTACGAGCAGTACTTC
j_call: TRBJ1-2; d_call: -; v_call: TRBV21-1; cdr3_length: 9; clone_size: -; cdr3_aa: CASSKVGTF; cdr3_nt: TGTGCCAGCAGCAAAGTGGGCACCTTC
j_call: TRBJ2-7; d_call: TRBD2; v_call: TRBV3-1; cdr3_length: 16; clone_size: few; cdr3_aa: CASSPKRLANYYEQYF; cdr3_nt: TGTGCCAGCAGCCCCAAAAGACTAGCGAACTACTACGAGCAGTACTTC
j_call: TRBJ1-4; d_call: -; v_call: TRBV29-1; cdr3_length: 13; clone_size: few; cdr3_aa: CSVRTGSGEKLFF; cdr3_nt: TGCAGCGTACGAACGGGGAGCGGTGAAAAACTGTTTTTT
j_call: TRBJ1-2; d_call: TRBD1; v_call: TRBV29-1; cdr3_length: 13; clone_size: few; cdr3_aa: CSVDILDRAGYTF; cdr3_nt: TGCAGCGTTGATATATTGGACAGGGCAGGCTACACCTTC
j_call: TRBJ2-7; d_call: -; v_call: TRBV7-9; cdr3_length: 15; clone_size: -; cdr3_aa: CASGVQDHPYYEQYF; cdr3_nt: TGTGCCAGCGGCGTCCAGGACCACCCGTACTACGAGCAGTACTTC
j_call: TRBJ2-7; d_call: -; v_call: TRBV6-5; cdr3_length: 14; clone_size: few; cdr3_aa: CASSYAGGPYEQYF; cdr3_nt: TGTGCCAGCAGTTACGCAGGGGGGCCCTACGAGCAGTACTTC
j_call: TRBJ2-1; d_call: -; v_call: TRBV29-1; cdr3_length: 16; clone_size: many; cdr3_aa: CSVAGVDASSYNEQFF; cdr3_nt: TGCAGCGTTGCGGGGGTTGACGCAAGCTCCTACAATGAGCAGTTCTTC
j_call: TRBJ1-2; d_call: -; v_call: TRBV12-3/TRBV12-4; cdr3_length: 14; clone_size: -; cdr3_aa: CASSLEARNYGYTF; cdr3_nt: TGTGCCAGCAGTTTGGAGGCCCGGAACTATGGCTACACCTTC
j_call: TRBJ1-1; d_call: -; v_call: TRBV12-3/TRBV12-4; cdr3_length: 15; clone_size: -; cdr3_aa: CASSAPDRLNTEAFF; cdr3_nt: TGTGCCAGCAGCGCCCCGGACAGACTGAACACTGAAGCTTTCTTT
j_call: TRBJ1-1; d_call: -; v_call: TRBV29-1; cdr3_length: 12; clone_size: once; cdr3_aa: CSVPGGNTEAFF; cdr3_nt: TGCAGCGTCCCCGGGGGGAACACTGAAGCTTTCTTT
j_call: TRBJ2-1; d_call: TRBD1; v_call: TRBV5-6; cdr3_length: 14; clone_size: -; cdr3_aa: CASRGQGANNEQFF; cdr3_nt: TGTGCCAGCCGAGGTCAGGGGGCGAACAATGAGCAGTTCTTC
j_call: TRBJ2-7; d_call: TRBD2; v_call: TRBV25-1; cdr3_length: 15; clone_size: few; cdr3_aa: CASSVTSGGAFEQYF; cdr3_nt: TGTGCCAGCAGTGTCACTAGCGGGGGGGCCTTTGAGCAGTACTTC
j_call: TRBJ2-2; d_call: -; v_call: TRBV5-1; cdr3_length: 16; clone_size: few; cdr3_aa: CASSPTSGTDTGELFF; cdr3_nt: TGCGCCAGCAGCCCGACGTCCGGGACGGACACCGGGGAGCTGTTTTTT
j_call: TRBJ2-5; d_call: TRBD2; v_call: TRBV11-1; cdr3_length: 15; clone_size: -; cdr3_aa: CASSPIAGGEETQYF; cdr3_nt: TGTGCCAGCAGCCCGATAGCGGGGGGAGAAGAGACCCAGTACTTC
j_call: TRBJ1-5; d_call: -; v_call: TRBV20-1; cdr3_length: 16; clone_size: -; cdr3_aa: CSASDRRHYSNQPQHF; cdr3_nt: TGCAGTGCTAGTGACAGGAGACATTATAGCAATCAGCCCCAGCATTTT
j_call: TRBJ1-1; d_call: -; v_call: TRBV20-1; cdr3_length: 13; clone_size: -; cdr3_aa: CSAGRGLNTEAFF; cdr3_nt: TGCAGTGCTGGCAGGGGTTTGAACACTGAAGCTTTCTTT
j_call: TRBJ2-3; d_call: -; v_call: TRBV2; cdr3_length: 17; clone_size: few; cdr3_aa: CASSVPSSEGETDTQYF; cdr3_nt: TGTGCCAGCAGTGTCCCTAGCTCAGAGGGGGAGACAGATACGCAGTATTTT
j_call: TRBJ2-2; d_call: -; v_call: TRBV24-1; cdr3_length: 13; clone_size: -; cdr3_aa: CATRTGRGGELFF; cdr3_nt: TGTGCCACCAGGACAGGGAGGGGCGGGGAGCTGTTTTTT
j_call: TRBJ2-5; d_call: TRBD2; v_call: TRBV12-3/TRBV12-4; cdr3_length: 17; clone_size: many; cdr3_aa: CASSFSPSGGGRETQYF; cdr3_nt: TGTGCCAGCAGTTTTTCCCCTTCCGGGGGGGGCCGGGAGACCCAGTACTTC
j_call: TRBJ2-3; d_call: -; v_call: TRBV6-6; cdr3_length: 13; clone_size: few; cdr3_aa: CASSYPTRTTQYF; cdr3_nt: TGTGCCAGCAGTTACCCTACCCGGACTACGCAGTATTTT
j_call: TRBJ1-1; d_call: -; v_call: TRBV20-1; cdr3_length: 14; clone_size: -; cdr3_aa: CSARRVGRDTEAFF; cdr3_nt: TGCAGTGCTAGAAGGGTAGGGAGGGACACTGAAGCTTTCTTT
j_call: TRBJ2-1; d_call: -; v_call: TRBV20-1; cdr3_length: 13; clone_size: many; cdr3_aa: CSAKVGSYNEQFF; cdr3_nt: TGCAGTGCTAAGGTGGGGTCCTACAATGAGCAGTTCTTC
j_call: TRBJ2-7; d_call: TRBD1; v_call: TRBV13; cdr3_length: 14; clone_size: few; cdr3_aa: CASSTRDSSYEQYF; cdr3_nt: TGTGCCAGCAGCACCCGGGACAGCTCCTACGAGCAGTACTTC
j_call: TRBJ1-5; d_call: -; v_call: TRBV20-1; cdr3_length: 13; clone_size: many; cdr3_aa: CSARRAYNQPQHF; cdr3_nt: TGCAGTGCTCGTAGGGCATACAATCAGCCCCAGCATTTT
j_call: TRBJ2-3; d_call: TRBD2; v_call: TRBV29-1; cdr3_length: 17; clone_size: -; cdr3_aa: CSVVSLARGRAPDTQYF; cdr3_nt: TGCAGCGTTGTAAGTTTAGCCCGCGGGAGGGCCCCAGATACGCAGTATTTT
j_call: TRBJ2-1; d_call: -; v_call: TRBV20-1; cdr3_length: 11; clone_size: many; cdr3_aa: CSAGDYNEQFF; cdr3_nt: TGCAGTGCTGGGGATTACAATGAGCAGTTCTTC
j_call: TRBJ1-2; d_call: -; v_call: TRBV21-1; cdr3_length: 18; clone_size: few; cdr3_aa: CASSKARQGPIGHYGYTF; cdr3_nt: TGTGCCAGCAGCAAAGCGCGACAGGGGCCTATCGGCCACTATGGCTACACCTTC
j_call: TRBJ2-5; d_call: -; v_call: TRBV18; cdr3_length: 13; clone_size: once; cdr3_aa: CASSPPLKETQYF; cdr3_nt: TGTGCCAGCTCACCACCTTTGAAAGAGACCCAGTACTTC
j_call: TRBJ2-7; d_call: -; v_call: TRBV7-9; cdr3_length: 13; clone_size: many; cdr3_aa: CASSLFGVSEQYF; cdr3_nt: TGTGCCAGCAGCTTATTCGGGGTATCCGAGCAGTACTTC
j_call: TRBJ2-7; d_call: -; v_call: TRBV20-1; cdr3_length: 16; clone_size: many; cdr3_aa: CSARPTYRDFSYEQYF; cdr3_nt: TGCAGTGCTAGACCCACCTACCGGGACTTCTCCTACGAGCAGTACTTC
j_call: TRBJ2-7; d_call: TRBD1; v_call: TRBV6-5; cdr3_length: 15; clone_size: few; cdr3_aa: CASSYSTGRAYEQYF; cdr3_nt: TGTGCCAGCAGTTACTCGACAGGGCGGGCCTACGAGCAGTACTTC
j_call: TRBJ2-3; d_call: -; v_call: TRBV9; cdr3_length: 12; clone_size: few; cdr3_aa: CASSDQGMAQYF; cdr3_nt: TGTGCCAGCAGCGACCAGGGAATGGCGCAGTATTTT